The 23 T cell receptor beta chains presented below share a single source sample, sequenced in a study of blood T cell repertoires in COVID-19. The method was immunoSEQ multiplex PCR; TCRdb's version includes in-frame clones alone and lacks a portion of them. The top ten hold 4% to 5% of the sample, which has 110,000 or so clones, over 75% seen once. The material sequenced was peripheral blood. All receptors come from a man aged 45 to 65 with acute or convalescent COVID-19.

J is TRBJ2-1 and V is TRBV6-5; a weak D match, TRBD2 (5 bases). This CDR3 is built from 15 residues. Germline values: CDR1 MNHEY, CDR2 SVGAGI. Trimming removed 6 bases from V and 6 bases from J, with 18 bases in between. CDR3 sequence reads: CASRDGRGLLNEQFF. For the CDR3, the DNA is TGTGCCAGCAGGGACGGACGGGGTCTACTCAATGAGCAGTTCTTC.

A single count supports this clone. The V and J genes are TRBV5-8 and TRBJ1-4; TRBD1 aligns across 7 bases. CDR1 and CDR2 (germline): SGHTS, YDEGEE. This CDR3 spans 17 amino acids. The J segment lost 1 base and the V segment lost 6 bases, leaving 12 bases of the junction unmatched. In DNA form, the CDR3 reads TGTGCCAGCATTCCACGGGACAGTCGTAGAACTAATGAAAAACTGTTTTTT. It specifies CASIPRDSRRTNEKLFF.

The gene calls are TRBV30 and TRBJ2-1; TRBD2 agrees at 10 bases. This CDR3 has 18 residues. Trimming took 1 base from V and 0 from J; bases not matched to a gene: 9. Germline V gene data show CDR1 as GTSNPN and CDR2 as SVGIG (reference sequence). This CDR3 reads CAWSGIRLAGNSYNEQFF. In DNA, the CDR3 is TGTGCCTGGAGTGGCATCCGACTAGCGGGTAACTCCTACAATGAGCAGTTCTTC.

This clone was seen more than once but under ten times. The V call is TRBV19, the J call TRBJ2-2; perhaps TRBD1 as D (5 bases). This CDR3 has 14 residues. With 6 bases removed from V and 5 bases from J, the gap between germline ends came to 13 bases. CDR1 is LNHDA and CDR2 is SQIVND in the germline V gene (reference sequence). The CDR3: CASRRQGRTGELFF. The CDR3 nucleotides read TGTGCCAGTAGACGGCAGGGTCGAACCGGGGAGCTGTTTTTT.

This clone was counted a single time. The chain couples TRBV4-1 to TRBJ2-7; 15 nucleotides match TRBD2. In germline, CDR1 is MGHRA, CDR2 YSYEKL. The CDR3 runs to 17 residues. The V segment lost 3 bases and the J segment 4 bases; nucleotides outside the gene matches: 7. CDR3 region: CASSQLPGLAGGYEQYF. In DNA form, the CDR3 reads TGCGCCAGCAGCCAGCTACCGGGACTAGCGGGAGGATACGAGCAGTACTTC.

V is TRBV28 and J is TRBJ2-5, with 7 bases identical to TRBD1. The junction had 6 bases not matched to a gene; V was cut back by 3 bases and J by 5 bases. There are 14 residues in the CDR3. Germline V gene data show CDR1 as MDHEN and CDR2 as SYDVKM. The CDR3 loop reads CASSLWDRAETQYF. In DNA form, the CDR3 reads TGTGCCAGCAGTTTGTGGGACAGAGCGGAGACCCAGTACTTC.

This chain links TRBV7-8 with TRBJ2-1, with 8 bases lining up with TRBD1. From germline, CDR1 is SGHVS and CDR2 FQNEAQ. CDR3 length equals 16 residues. The V and J ends lost 1 base and 4 bases, in that order; junction bases with no gene match: 6. CDR3 loop: CASSLGDRPVYNEQFF. The DNA of the CDR3 is TGTGCCAGCAGCTTAGGGGACAGGCCCGTTTACAATGAGCAGTTCTTC.

J is TRBJ2-5 and V is TRBV4-1; possibly TRBD2 for D (6 bases). This CDR3 has 18 amino acids. The germline V gene encodes CDR1 MGHRA and CDR2 YSYEKL. Trimming stripped 3 bases from V and 2 bases from J, with 22 bases between. The CDR3 sequence is CASSHRSLAGDLQETQYF. The CDR3 DNA follows: TGCGCCAGCAGCCACAGATCACTAGCCGGGGACTTACAAGAGACCCAGTACTTC.

The chain combines TRBV11-2 with TRBJ2-7, with 7 bases lining up with TRBD2. The J segment lost 4 bases and the V segment lost 1 base, leaving 7 bases of the junction unmatched. This CDR3 comprises 15 residues. CDR1 is SGHAT and CDR2 is FQNNGV in the germline V gene. CDR3 DNA: TGTGCCAGCAGCTTAGTGGTAGCGGGTGGATACGAGCAGTACTTC. This translates into CASSLVVAGGYEQYF.

V gene TRBV9 combines with J gene TRBJ2-7; tentative D call: TRBD2 (6 bases). Germline CDR1 is SGDLS and CDR2 is YYNGEE. The germline V and J ends were trimmed by 4 bases and 0 bases, with 14 bases remaining between them. The CDR3 length is 15 residues. CDR3: CASSLSGSSSYEQYF. DNA of the CDR3: TGTGCCAGCAGCCTGAGCGGGTCTAGCTCCTACGAGCAGTACTTC.

The V gene is TRBV6-5, the J gene TRBJ2-1; D may be TRBD2 (6 bases). Trimming removed 7 bases from V and 3 bases from J, with 16 bases in between. CDR3 size: 15 residues. Germline V lookup: CDR1 MNHEY, CDR2 SVGAGI. CDR3 amino acids: CASNSGGSNYNEQFF. The CDR3 DNA reads TGTGCCAGCAACTCCGGGGGTTCGAACTACAATGAGCAGTTCTTC.

This chain links TRBV14 with TRBJ2-7, with D possibly matching TRBD1 (6 bases). Germline lookup yields CDR1 SGHDN and CDR2 FVKESK. V dropped 3 bases and J dropped 0 bases, with 15 bases sitting between them. The CDR3 covers 16 residues. The CDR3 nucleotides are TGTGCCAGCAGCCAGGGAGCCGGGACAAGCTCCTACGAGCAGTACTTC. Its protein is CASSQGAGTSSYEQYF.

The genes are TRBV3-1 (or the pseudogene TRBV3-2) and TRBJ2-5; unclear D gene. Germline V gives CDR1 LGHDT, CDR2 YNNKEL (reference sequence). The length of the CDR3 is 13 residues. The germline V and J ends were trimmed by 5 bases and 0 bases, with 7 bases remaining between them. In DNA, the CDR3 is TGTGCCAGCAGCGCGTCTTACCAAGAGACCCAGTACTTC. Translating it yields CASSASYQETQYF.

The chain combines TRBV29-1 with TRBJ2-5; tentatively, D is TRBD1 (6 bases). The CDR3 consists of 12 residues. The V gene lost 7 bases and the J gene lost 5 bases, with 14 bases spanning the gap. Germline loops: CDR1 SQVTM, CDR2 ANQGSEA. CDR3 nucleotide sequence: TGCAGCGCCTCACAGGGTTCTGAGACCCAGTACTTC. This gives the protein CSASQGSETQYF.

This chain joins TRBV5-1 and TRBJ2-5, with 9 bases aligning to TRBD1. The CDR3 totals 15 residues. Losses at the gene ends were 3 bases for V and 5 bases for J; bases not matched to a gene: 8. Germline CDR1 is SGHRS and CDR2 is YFSETQ. CDR3 region: CASSWGTGRTETQYF. The CDR3 bases are TGCGCCAGCAGCTGGGGGACAGGGAGGACGGAGACCCAGTACTTC.

This clone showed up just a few times. The rearrangement links TRBV5-1 to TRBJ1-1, with 7 bases matching TRBD1. The CDR3 is made up of 17 amino acids. The germline gives CDR1 SGHRS, CDR2 YFSETQ. V lost 3 bases and J lost 0; bases outside the gene matches: 11. The CDR3 bases are TGCGCCAGCAGCTGGGCCGCCGGGACAGAGATGAACACTGAAGCTTTCTTT. Translation: CASSWAAGTEMNTEAFF.

The rearrangement uses TRBV6-5 and TRBJ1-6, with no clear D. The CDR3 totals 14 residues. The V gene lost 5 bases and the J gene lost 14 bases, with 19 bases spanning the gap. The V gene's germline CDR1 is MNHEY and CDR2 SVGAGI. CDR3 bases: TGTGCCAGCAGTACTCCCCGGCAGGTCGGTACCCTCCACTTT. Its translation: CASSTPRQVGTLHF.

This CDR3 is CASTGGLQGGETQYF. CDR3 nucleotides: TGTGCCAGCACCGGGGGGCTACAGGGAGGGGAGACCCAGTACTTC. V is TRBV5-4 and J is TRBJ2-5, with D perhaps TRBD2 (7 bases). The germline CDR1 and CDR2 sequences are SGHNT and YYREEE (reference sequence). The CDR3 runs to 15 residues. The germline V and J ends were trimmed by 6 bases and 5 bases, with 20 bases remaining between them.

This clone was seen just once. The chain is built from TRBV27 and TRBJ1-5, with 9 bases lining up with TRBD1. This CDR3 contains 15 residues. J was trimmed by 7 bases and V by 3 bases; bases with no gene match: 7. Germline V lookup: CDR1 MNHEY, CDR2 SMNVEV (reference sequence). CDR3 residues: CASSFSGTGRQPQHF. DNA of the CDR3: TGTGCCAGCAGTTTCTCCGGGACAGGGCGACAGCCCCAGCATTTT.

This rearrangement joins TRBV2 to TRBJ2-2; the D gene is possibly TRBD1 (5 bases). Deletions cut 2 bases from V and 3 bases from J, with 7 bases between. CDR3 size: 14 residues. Germline assignment: CDR1 SNHLY and CDR2 FYNNEI. The DNA of the CDR3 is TGTGCCAGCAGTGAAAAGGGGTACACCGGGGAGCTGTTTTTT. The encoded protein is CASSEKGYTGELFF.

The chain combines TRBV30 with TRBJ2-3; 7 positions agree with TRBD2. The trim removed 0 bases at V and 4 bases at J, leaving 10 bases unmatched. CDR1 is GTSNPN, CDR2 SVGIG, per germline (reference sequence). The CDR3 contains 16 residues. The CDR3 is CAWSVGGKARSDTQYF. CDR3 DNA sequence: TGTGCCTGGAGTGTGGGGGGGAAGGCCCGGTCAGATACGCAGTATTTT.

The chain employs TRBV6-4 and TRBJ1-2, with 8 bases lining up with TRBD1. Losses at the gene ends were 6 bases for V and 4 bases for J; bases not matched to a gene: 7. Germline values: CDR1 MRHNA, CDR2 SNTAGT. The CDR3 is 14 amino acids. The CDR3, as DNA: TGTGCCAGCAGCCCGACAGGGGCGAGCTATGGCTACACCTTC. Protein: CASSPTGASYGYTF.

The V gene is TRBV13, the J gene TRBJ2-3; D may be TRBD2 (5 bases). The CDR3 is 15 residues long. V lost 5 bases, J lost 0 bases, and 12 bases lay in between. Germline CDR1 and CDR2: PRHDT and FYEKMQ (reference sequence). CDR3 nucleotide sequence: TGTGCCAGCAGCGTAGATCGGGGAAGCACAGATACGCAGTATTTT. Translated, it gives CASSVDRGSTDTQYF.